This entry lists 13 T cell receptor beta chains sequenced from one sample in a study of PD-1 blockade in mismatch repair-deficient tumors. Method: immunoSEQ multiplex PCR; TCRdb's copy keeps in-frame clones and lacks some. There are 90,000 to 120,000 clones in the sample; 82% occur only once, and around 6.9% lies in the top ten. The material sequenced was peripheral blood, taken about 36 weeks after starting pembrolizumab. The source is an adult with mismatch repair-deficient cancer.

This clone has only a few counts. J is TRBJ1-3 and V is TRBV12-1; the D call of TRBD1 is as the table states it, not checked on the DNA. TRBV12-1 is a pseudogene. The CDR3 contains 14 residues. The CDR3 protein is CASSFWTGQNTIYF. CDR3 DNA: TGTGCCAGCAGCTTTTGGACAGGGCAGAACACCATATATTTT.

J is TRBJ1-2 and V is TRBV11-2; 10 nucleotides align to TRBD1. The CDR3 extends over 16 amino acids. Germline CDR1 SGHAT, CDR2 FQNNGV. With V trimmed by 0 bases and J by 6 bases, 7 bases remained unmatched. The CDR3 nucleotides read TGTGCCAGCAGCTTAGATACTACTGGGACAGGGGATGGCTACACCTTC. It specifies CASSLDTTGTGDGYTF.

The CDR3 reads CASSSGIGRNEQFF. CDR3 sequence (DNA): TGTGCCAGCTCTTCCGGGATTGGCAGGAATGAGCAGTTCTTC. The gene calls are TRBV7-2 and TRBJ2-1; D perhaps matches TRBD2 (5 bases). The CDR3 has 14 residues. Germline V gives CDR1 SGHTA, CDR2 FQGNSA. Trimming took off 8 bases at V and 7 bases at J, with 18 bases between the two ends.

The gene calls are TRBV4-1 and TRBJ1-3, with 9 bases that match TRBD1. The trim removed 1 base at V and 3 bases at J, leaving 7 bases unmatched. The CDR3 is 17 amino acids. The germline V gene has CDR1 MGHRA and CDR2 YSYEKL. The CDR3 protein is CASSQASGQGNGNTIYF. The CDR3 DNA is TGCGCCAGCAGCCAAGCTTCGGGACAGGGCAATGGAAACACCATATATTTT.

The chain joins TRBV30 to TRBJ1-5; D remains ambiguous. This CDR3 is built from 13 residues. The V gene's germline CDR1 is GTSNPN and CDR2 SVGIG (reference sequence). Trimming took 0 bases from V and 1 from J, leaving 4 bases between them. The CDR3 DNA sequence: TGTGCCTGGAGTGTTCTGAGCAATCAGCCCCAGCATTTT. It translates to CAWSVLSNQPQHF.

V gene TRBV14 combines with J gene TRBJ2-7, with 9 bases fitting TRBD2. J lost 0 bases, V lost 1 base, and 4 bases had no gene match. Per the germline V gene, CDR1 is SGHDN and CDR2 is FVKESK. The CDR3 loop spans 16 amino acids. Here the CDR3 reads CASSQVGREGSYEQYF. The CDR3 DNA follows: TGTGCCAGCAGCCAAGTAGGGCGGGAGGGCTCCTACGAGCAGTACTTC.

V gene TRBV6-5 combines with J gene TRBJ2-6; 7 nucleotides match TRBD1. V gave up 8 bases and J gave up 4 bases; unmatched junction bases: 5. The germline V gene has CDR1 MNHEY and CDR2 SVGAGI. The CDR3 is 14 residues long. This chain's CDR3 is CASRQGAGANVLTF. DNA of the CDR3: TGTGCCAGCCGACAGGGCGCGGGGGCCAACGTCCTGACTTTC.

The rearrangement joins TRBV7-2 to TRBJ2-1, with 9 bases that match TRBD2. V was pared by 5 bases and J by 2 bases, with 10 bases of the junction left unmatched. Germline values: CDR1 SGHTA, CDR2 FQGNSA. This CDR3 is built from 17 residues. CDR3 nucleotide sequence: TGTGCCAGCAGCCCCGTTGGGGCTAGCGGGACCTACAATGAGCAGTTCTTC. Its translation: CASSPVGASGTYNEQFF.

The chain joins TRBV5-6 to TRBJ1-1; D call uncertain. V gave up 4 bases and J gave up 7 bases, with 11 bases separating them. The CDR3 has 12 residues. CDR1 is SGHDT and CDR2 is YYEEEE in the germline V gene. CDR3 sequence reads: CASSRGRYEAFF. CDR3 DNA: TGTGCCAGCAGCCGTGGGAGGTATGAAGCTTTCTTT.

The gene calls are TRBV12-5 and TRBJ2-3; 9 bases are a match to TRBD2. CDR1 and CDR2 (germline): LGHNT, FRNRAP. J gave up 1 base and V 6 bases, and 5 bases lay outside the gene matches. The CDR3 loop spans 15 amino acids. The CDR3 loop is CASGKAGGRTDTQYF. The CDR3 DNA reads as TGTGCTAGTGGCAAAGCGGGAGGTCGCACAGATACGCAGTATTTT. Complete variable domain (other parts from reference TRBV12-5 and TRBJ2-3): DARVTQTPRHKVTEMGQEVTMRCQPILGHNTVFWYRQTMMQGLELLAYFRNRAPLDDSGMPKDRFSAEMPDATLATLKIQPSEPRDSAVYFCASGKAGGRTDTQYFGPGTRLTVL.

The V gene is TRBV14, the J gene TRBJ1-2, with D unresolved. V was cut by 1 base and J by 8 bases, with 8 bases left in between. The CDR3 has 12 residues. Germline V gene sequence: CDR1 SGHDN, CDR2 FVKESK. The DNA of the CDR3 is TGTGCCAGCAGCCAAGGCATAGAAGGCTACACCTTC. Translating gives CASSQGIEGYTF.

This chain uses TRBV7-9 with TRBJ1-4, with D uncertain. The CDR3 is 15 amino acids. Looked up from germline, CDR1 is SEHNR and CDR2 is FQNEAQ (reference sequence). V was trimmed by 4 bases and J by 8 bases, leaving 17 bases between them. The CDR3 DNA sequence: TGTGCCAGCAGCTACGTACGGGCCGCGGGGGAAAAACTGTTTTTT. Encoded protein: CASSYVRAAGEKLFF.

V gene TRBV9 combines with J gene TRBJ1-3; the D gene is possibly TRBD1 (5 bases). The CDR3 is 16 residues long. Germline lookup yields CDR1 SGDLS and CDR2 YYNGEE. Between the trimmed V and J ends, which lost 0 bases and 2 bases, there was a span of 12 bases. The CDR3 DNA follows: TGTGCCAGCAGCGTAGAAGTCGCAGGGACTGGAAACACCATATATTTT. It translates to CASSVEVAGTGNTIYF. Using reference TRBV9 and TRBJ1-3 for the parts outside the CDR3, the full variable domain is DSGVTQTPKHLITATGQRVTLRCSPRSGDLSVYWYQQSLDQGLQFLIQYYNGEERAKGNILERFSAQQFPDLHSELNLSSLELGDSALYFCASSVEVAGTGNTIYFGEGSWLTVV.